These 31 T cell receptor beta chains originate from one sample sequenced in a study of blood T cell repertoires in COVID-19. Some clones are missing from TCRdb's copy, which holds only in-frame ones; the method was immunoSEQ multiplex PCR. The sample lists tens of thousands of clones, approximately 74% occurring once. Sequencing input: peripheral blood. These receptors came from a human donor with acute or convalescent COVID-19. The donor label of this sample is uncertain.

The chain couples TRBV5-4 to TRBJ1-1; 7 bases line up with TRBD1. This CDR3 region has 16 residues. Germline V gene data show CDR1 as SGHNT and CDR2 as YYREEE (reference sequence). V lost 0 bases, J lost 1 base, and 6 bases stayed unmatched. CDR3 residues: CASSLAGRTGNTEAFF. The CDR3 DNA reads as TGTGCCAGCAGCTTGGCCGGTAGGACAGGGAACACTGAAGCTTTCTTT.

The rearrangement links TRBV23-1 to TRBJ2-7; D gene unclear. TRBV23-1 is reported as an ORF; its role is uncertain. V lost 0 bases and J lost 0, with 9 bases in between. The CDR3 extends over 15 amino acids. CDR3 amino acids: CASSQSSTASYEQYV. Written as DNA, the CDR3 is TGCGCCAGCAGTCAATCCTCAACTGCCTCCTACGAGCAGTACGTC.

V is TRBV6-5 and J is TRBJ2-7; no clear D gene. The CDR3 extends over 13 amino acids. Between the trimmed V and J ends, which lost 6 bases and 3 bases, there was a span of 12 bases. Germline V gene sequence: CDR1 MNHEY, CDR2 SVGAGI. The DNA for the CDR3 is TGTGCCAGCAGCCCCACTCATGGCTACGAGCAGTACGTC. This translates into CASSPTHGYEQYV.

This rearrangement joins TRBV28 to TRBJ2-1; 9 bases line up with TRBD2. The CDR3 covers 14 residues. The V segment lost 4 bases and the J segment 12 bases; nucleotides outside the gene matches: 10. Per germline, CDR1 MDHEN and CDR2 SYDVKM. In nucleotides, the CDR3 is TGTGCCAGCAGTTCGATTAGCGGGAGAAATCCGCAGTTCTTC. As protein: CASSSISGRNPQFF.

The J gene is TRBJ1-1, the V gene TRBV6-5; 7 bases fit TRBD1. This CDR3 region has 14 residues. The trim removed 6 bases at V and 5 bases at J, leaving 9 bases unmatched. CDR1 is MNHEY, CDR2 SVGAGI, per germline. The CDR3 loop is CASRLDRKRTEAFF. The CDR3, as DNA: TGTGCCAGCAGGTTGGACAGGAAGAGGACTGAAGCTTTCTTT.

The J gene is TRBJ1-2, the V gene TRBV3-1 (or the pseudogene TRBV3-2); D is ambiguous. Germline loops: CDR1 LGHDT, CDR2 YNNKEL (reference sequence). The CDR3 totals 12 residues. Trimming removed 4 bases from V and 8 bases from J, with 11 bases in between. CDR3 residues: CASSPSGMGYTF. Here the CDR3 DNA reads TGTGCCAGCAGCCCTTCGGGGATGGGCTACACCTTC.

The CDR3 nucleotides read TGTGCCACCAACCCGGGACAGGGGAACACCGGGGAGCTGTTTTTT. It yields the protein CATNPGQGNTGELFF. The chain links TRBV15 to TRBJ2-2; 9 bases align to TRBD1. There are 15 residues in the CDR3. Per germline, CDR1 LNHNV and CDR2 YYDKDF (reference sequence). V lost 7 bases, J lost 1 base, and 4 bases stayed unmatched. Looking up the rest from reference TRBV15 and TRBJ2-2 gives the full variable domain: DAMVIQNPRYQVTQFGKPVTLSCSQTLNHNVMYWYQQKSSQAPKLLFHYYDKDFNNEADTPDNFQSRRPNTSFCFLDIRSPGLGDTAMYLCATNPGQGNTGELFFGEGSRLTVL.

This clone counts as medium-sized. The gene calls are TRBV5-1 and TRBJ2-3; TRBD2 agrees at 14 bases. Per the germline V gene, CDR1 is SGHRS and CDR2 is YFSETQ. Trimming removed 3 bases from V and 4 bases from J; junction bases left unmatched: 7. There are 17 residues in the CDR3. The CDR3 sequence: CASSSGLAGAGADTQYF. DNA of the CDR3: TGCGCCAGCAGCTCGGGACTAGCGGGAGCAGGCGCAGATACGCAGTATTTT.

This CDR3 is CASSLGLAGGGTDTQYF. CDR3 bases: TGCGCCAGCAGCTTGGGACTAGCGGGAGGTGGCACAGATACGCAGTATTTT. This sequence joins TRBV5-1 and TRBJ2-3, with 13 bases aligning to TRBD2. The CDR3 runs to 17 residues. Germline trimming cut 0 bases from V and 1 base from J; bases unmatched to any gene: 2. In germline, CDR1 is SGHRS, CDR2 YFSETQ.

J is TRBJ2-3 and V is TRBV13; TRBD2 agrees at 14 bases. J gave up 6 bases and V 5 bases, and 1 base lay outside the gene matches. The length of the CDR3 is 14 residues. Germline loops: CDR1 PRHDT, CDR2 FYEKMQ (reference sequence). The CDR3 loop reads CASSRLAGGDTQYF. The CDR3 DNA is TGTGCCAGCAGCAGACTAGCGGGAGGGGATACGCAGTATTTT.

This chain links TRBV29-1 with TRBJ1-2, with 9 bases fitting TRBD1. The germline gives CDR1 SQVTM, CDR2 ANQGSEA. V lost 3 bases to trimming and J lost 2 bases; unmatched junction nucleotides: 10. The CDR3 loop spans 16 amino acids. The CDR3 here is CSVETRGQGQNYGYTF. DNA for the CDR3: TGCAGCGTTGAGACTCGGGGACAGGGTCAAAACTATGGCTACACCTTC.

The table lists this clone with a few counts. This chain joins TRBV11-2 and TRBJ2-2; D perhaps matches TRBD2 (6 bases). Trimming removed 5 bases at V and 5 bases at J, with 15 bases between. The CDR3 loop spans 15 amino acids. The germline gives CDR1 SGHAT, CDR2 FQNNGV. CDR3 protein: CASSRGTWGTGELFF. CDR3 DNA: TGTGCCAGCAGCCGGGGGACTTGGGGGACCGGGGAGCTGTTTTTT.

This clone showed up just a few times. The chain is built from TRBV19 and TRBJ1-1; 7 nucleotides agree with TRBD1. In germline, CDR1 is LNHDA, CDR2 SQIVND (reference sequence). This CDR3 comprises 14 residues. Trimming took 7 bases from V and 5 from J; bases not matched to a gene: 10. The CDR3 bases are TGTGCCAGTACCTCAACAGGGGTGGGGACTGAAGCTTTCTTT. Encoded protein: CASTSTGVGTEAFF.

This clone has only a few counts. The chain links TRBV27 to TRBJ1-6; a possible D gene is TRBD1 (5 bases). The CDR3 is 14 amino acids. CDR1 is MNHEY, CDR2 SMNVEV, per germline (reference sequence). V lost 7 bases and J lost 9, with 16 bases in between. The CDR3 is CASTPALGLSPLHF. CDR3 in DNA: TGTGCCAGCACCCCGGCCCTGGGACTTTCACCCCTCCACTTT.

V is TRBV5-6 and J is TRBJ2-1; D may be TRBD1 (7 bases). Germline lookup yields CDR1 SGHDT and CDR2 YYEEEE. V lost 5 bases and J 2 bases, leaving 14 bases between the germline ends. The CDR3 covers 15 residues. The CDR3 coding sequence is TGTGCCAGCAGGAGCCAGGGGGGACCCTACAATGAGCAGTTCTTC. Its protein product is CASRSQGGPYNEQFF.

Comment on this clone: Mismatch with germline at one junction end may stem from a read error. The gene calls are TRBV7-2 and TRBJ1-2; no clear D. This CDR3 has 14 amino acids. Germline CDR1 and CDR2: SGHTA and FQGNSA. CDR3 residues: CASSLGSGGYGYTF. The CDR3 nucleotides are TGTGCCAGCAGTTTAGGGAGCGGCGGCTATGGCTACACCTTC.

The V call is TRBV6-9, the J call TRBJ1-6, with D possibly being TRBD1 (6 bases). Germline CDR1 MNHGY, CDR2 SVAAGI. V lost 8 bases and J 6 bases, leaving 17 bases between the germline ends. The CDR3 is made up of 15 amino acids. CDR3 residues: CASASLGASNSPLHF. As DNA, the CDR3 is TGTGCCAGCGCCTCGTTGGGGGCGAGTAATTCACCCCTCCACTTT.

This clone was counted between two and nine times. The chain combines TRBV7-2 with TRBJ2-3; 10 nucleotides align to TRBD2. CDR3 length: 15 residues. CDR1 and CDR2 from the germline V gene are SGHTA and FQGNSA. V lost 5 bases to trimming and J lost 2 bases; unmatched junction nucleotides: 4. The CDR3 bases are TGTGCCAGCAGCCCGCTAGCGGGAGTCACAGATACGCAGTATTTT. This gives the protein CASSPLAGVTDTQYF.

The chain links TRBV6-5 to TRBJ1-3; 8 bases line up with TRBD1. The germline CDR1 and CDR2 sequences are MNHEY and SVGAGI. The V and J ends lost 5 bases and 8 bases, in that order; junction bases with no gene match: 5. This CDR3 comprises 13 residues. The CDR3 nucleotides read TGTGCCAGCAGTACCAGGGGGCTCGACACCATATATTTT. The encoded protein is CASSTRGLDTIYF.

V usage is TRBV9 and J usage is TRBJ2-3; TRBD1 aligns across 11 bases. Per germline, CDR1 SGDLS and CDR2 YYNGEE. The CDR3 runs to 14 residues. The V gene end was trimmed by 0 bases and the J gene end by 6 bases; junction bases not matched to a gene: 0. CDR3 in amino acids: CASSVGDRGDTQYF. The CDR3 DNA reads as TGTGCCAGCAGCGTAGGGGACAGGGGGGATACGCAGTATTTT.

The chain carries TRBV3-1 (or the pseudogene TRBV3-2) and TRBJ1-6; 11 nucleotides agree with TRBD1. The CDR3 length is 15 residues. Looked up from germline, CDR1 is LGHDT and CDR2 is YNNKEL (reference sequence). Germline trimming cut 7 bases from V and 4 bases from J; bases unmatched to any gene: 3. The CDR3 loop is CASTDRGLYNSPLHF. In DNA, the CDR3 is TGTGCCAGCACGGACAGGGGGCTGTATAATTCACCCCTCCACTTT.

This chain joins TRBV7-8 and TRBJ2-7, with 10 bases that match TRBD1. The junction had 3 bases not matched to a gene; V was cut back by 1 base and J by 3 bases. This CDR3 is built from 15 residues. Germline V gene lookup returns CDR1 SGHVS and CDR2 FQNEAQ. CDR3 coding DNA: TGTGCCAGCAGCTTAGTCGGGGACAGGGGCTACGAGCAGTACTTC. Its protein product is CASSLVGDRGYEQYF. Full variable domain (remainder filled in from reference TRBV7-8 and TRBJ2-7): GAGVSQSPRYKVAKRGQDVALRCDPISGHVSLFWYQQALGQGPEFLTYFQNEAQLDKSGLPSDRFFAERPEGSVSTLKIQRTQQEDSAVYLCASSLVGDRGYEQYFGPGTRLTVT.

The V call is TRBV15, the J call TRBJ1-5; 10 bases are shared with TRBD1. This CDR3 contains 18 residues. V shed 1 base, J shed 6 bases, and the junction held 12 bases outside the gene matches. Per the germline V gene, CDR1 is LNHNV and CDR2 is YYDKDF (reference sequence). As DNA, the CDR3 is TGTGCCACCAGCAGAGCCCTCACCGGGACAGGGGTCTTTCAGCCCCAGCATTTT. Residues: CATSRALTGTGVFQPQHF.

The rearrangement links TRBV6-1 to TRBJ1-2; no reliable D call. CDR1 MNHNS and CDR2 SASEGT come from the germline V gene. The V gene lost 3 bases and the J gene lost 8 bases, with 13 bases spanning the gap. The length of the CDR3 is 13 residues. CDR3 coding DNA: TGTGCCAGCAGTGAGTGGCCGGCGCGGGGCTACACCTTC. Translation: CASSEWPARGYTF.

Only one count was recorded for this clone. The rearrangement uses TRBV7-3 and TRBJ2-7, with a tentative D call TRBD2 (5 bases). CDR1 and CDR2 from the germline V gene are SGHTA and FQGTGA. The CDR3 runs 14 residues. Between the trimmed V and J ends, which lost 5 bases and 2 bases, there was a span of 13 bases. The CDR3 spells CASSPLAGPYEQYF. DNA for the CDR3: TGTGCCAGCAGCCCGTTGGCGGGCCCCTACGAGCAGTACTTC.

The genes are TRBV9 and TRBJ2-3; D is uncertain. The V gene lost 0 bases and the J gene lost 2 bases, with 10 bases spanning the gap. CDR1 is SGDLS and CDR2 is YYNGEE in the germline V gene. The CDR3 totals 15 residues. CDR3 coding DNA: TGTGCCAGCAGCGTAGGGCGGAAACTCACAGATACGCAGTATTTT. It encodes CASSVGRKLTDTQYF.

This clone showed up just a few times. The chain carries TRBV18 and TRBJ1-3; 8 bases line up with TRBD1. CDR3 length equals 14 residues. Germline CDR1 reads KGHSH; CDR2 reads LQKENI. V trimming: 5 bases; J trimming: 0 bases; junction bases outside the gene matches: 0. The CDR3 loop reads CASSDRGSGNTIYF. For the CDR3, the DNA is TGTGCCAGCTCAGACAGGGGCTCTGGAAACACCATATATTTT. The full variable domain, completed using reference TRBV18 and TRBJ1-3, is NAGVMQNPRHLVRRRGQEARLRCSPMKGHSHVYWYRQLPEEGLKFMVYLQKENIIDESGMPKERFSAEFPKEGPSILRIQQVVRGDSAAYFCASSDRGSGNTIYFGEGSWLTVV.

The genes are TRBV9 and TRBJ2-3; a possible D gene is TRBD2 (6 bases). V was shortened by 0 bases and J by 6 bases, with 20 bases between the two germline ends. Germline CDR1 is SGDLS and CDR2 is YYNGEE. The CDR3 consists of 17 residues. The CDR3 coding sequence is TGTGCCAGCAGCGTAGGGGAGATGGTCGGGAGTAGCGATACGCAGTATTTT. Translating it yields CASSVGEMVGSSDTQYF.

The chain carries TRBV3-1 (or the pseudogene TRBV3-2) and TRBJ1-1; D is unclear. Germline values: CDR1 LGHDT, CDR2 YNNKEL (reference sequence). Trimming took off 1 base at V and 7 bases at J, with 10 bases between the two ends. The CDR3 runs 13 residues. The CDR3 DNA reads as TGTGCCAGCAGCCAAGGGTACGGGAATGAAGCTTTCTTT. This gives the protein CASSQGYGNEAFF.

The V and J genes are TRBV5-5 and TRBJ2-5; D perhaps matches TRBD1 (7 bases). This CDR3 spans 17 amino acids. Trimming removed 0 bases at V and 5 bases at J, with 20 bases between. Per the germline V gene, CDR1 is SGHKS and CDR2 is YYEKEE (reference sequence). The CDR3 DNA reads TGTGCCAGCAGCTTGGACTTCCCAGGGGGGTCCCCGGAGACCCAGTACTTC. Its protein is CASSLDFPGGSPETQYF.

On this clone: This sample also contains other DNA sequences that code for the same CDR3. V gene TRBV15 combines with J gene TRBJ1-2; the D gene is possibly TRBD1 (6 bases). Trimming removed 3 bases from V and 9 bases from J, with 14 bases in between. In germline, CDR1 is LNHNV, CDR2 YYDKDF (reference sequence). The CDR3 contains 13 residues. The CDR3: CATSRAQGRSYTF. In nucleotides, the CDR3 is TGTGCCACCAGCAGGGCACAGGGAAGGAGCTACACCTTC. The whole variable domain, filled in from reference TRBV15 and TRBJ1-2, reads DAMVIQNPRYQVTQFGKPVTLSCSQTLNHNVMYWYQQKSSQAPKLLFHYYDKDFNNEADTPDNFQSRRPNTSFCFLDIRSPGLGDTAMYLCATSRAQGRSYTFGSGTRLTVV.